This record looks at one T cell receptor (beta chain) sequence and its context. CDR1 is MNHEY and CDR2 is SMNVEV in the germline V gene (reference sequence). This CDR3 region has 13 residues. Unmatched junction bases numbered 3, after V lost 4 bases and J lost 6 bases. TCRdb's table, derived via immunoSEQ multiplex PCR, lists solely in-frame clones and lacks some. The sample includes approximately 160,000 clones, roughly 94% seen only once; the top ten take roughly 5%. This record comes from a study of T cell responses to AZD1222 COVID-19 vaccine. This clonotype was obtained from an adult who received the AZD1222 COVID-19 vaccine. The rearrangement links TRBV27 to TRBJ2-7; 10 bases match TRBD1. Source: peripheral blood, taken 28 days after the second AZD1222 dose. The CDR3: CASSSGTGAEQYF. Written as DNA, the CDR3 is TGTGCCAGCAGTTCTGGGACAGGGGCCGAGCAGTACTTC.